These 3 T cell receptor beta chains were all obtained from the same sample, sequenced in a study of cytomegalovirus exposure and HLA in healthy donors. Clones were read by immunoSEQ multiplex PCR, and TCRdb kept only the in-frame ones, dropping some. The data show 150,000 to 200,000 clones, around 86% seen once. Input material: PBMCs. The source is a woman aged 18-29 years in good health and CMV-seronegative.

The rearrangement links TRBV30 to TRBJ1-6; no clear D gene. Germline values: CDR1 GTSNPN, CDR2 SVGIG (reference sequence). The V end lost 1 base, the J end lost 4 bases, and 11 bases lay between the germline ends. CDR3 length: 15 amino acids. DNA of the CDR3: TGTGCCTGGAGTGGGAGGGTGGCGTATAATTCACCCCTCCACTTT. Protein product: CAWSGRVAYNSPLHF.

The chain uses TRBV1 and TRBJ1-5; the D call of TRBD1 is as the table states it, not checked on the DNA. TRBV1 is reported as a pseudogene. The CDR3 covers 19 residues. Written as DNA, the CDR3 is TGCACCAGCAGCCCTAGGGACAGGGACGGGTTCCATAGCAATCAGCCCCAGCATTTT. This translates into CTSSPRDRDGFHSNQPQHF.

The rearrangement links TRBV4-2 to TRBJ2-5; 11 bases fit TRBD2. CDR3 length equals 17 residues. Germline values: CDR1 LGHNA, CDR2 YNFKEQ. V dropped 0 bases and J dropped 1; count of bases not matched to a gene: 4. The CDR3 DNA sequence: TGTGCCAGCAGCCAAGATCTAGCGGGGGGATCCCAAGAGACCCAGTACTTC. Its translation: CASSQDLAGGSQETQYF.